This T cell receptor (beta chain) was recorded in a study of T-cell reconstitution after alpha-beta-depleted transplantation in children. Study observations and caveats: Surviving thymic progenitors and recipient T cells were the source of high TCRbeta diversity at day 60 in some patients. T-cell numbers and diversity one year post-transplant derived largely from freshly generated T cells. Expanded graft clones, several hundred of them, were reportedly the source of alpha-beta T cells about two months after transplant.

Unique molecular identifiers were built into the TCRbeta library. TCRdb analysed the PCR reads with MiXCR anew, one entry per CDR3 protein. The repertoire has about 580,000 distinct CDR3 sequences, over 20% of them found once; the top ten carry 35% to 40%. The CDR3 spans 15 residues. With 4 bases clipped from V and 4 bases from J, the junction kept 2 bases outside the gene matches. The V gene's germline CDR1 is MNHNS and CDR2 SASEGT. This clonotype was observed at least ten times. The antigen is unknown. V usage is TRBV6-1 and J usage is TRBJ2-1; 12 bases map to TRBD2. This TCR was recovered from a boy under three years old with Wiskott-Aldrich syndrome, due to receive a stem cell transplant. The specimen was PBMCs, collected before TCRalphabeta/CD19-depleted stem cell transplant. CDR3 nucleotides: TGTGCCAGCAGTGCAACTAGCGGGGGGTACAATGAGCAGTTCTTC. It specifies CASSATSGGYNEQFF.